This TCR beta chain appears in the sequencing data of a study of radiotherapy plus CTLA-4 blockade in lung cancer. Findings and limits, study-wide: The study found tumor-derived TCR clones expanded in blood after radiotherapy plus ipilimumab. The authors reported that early blood T cell clone dynamics, with interferon-beta, best predicted response.

The CDR3 runs to 16 residues. Germline V lookup: CDR1 SGHRS, CDR2 YFSETQ. With 4 bases removed from V and 0 bases from J, the gap between germline ends came to 13 bases. As for this clone: Its antigen is unidentified. Other DNA variants within this sample encode the same CDR3.

Assay used: immunoSEQ multiplex PCR; TCRdb lists only in-frame clones, some missing. The table lists tens of thousands of clones, 70% to 80% of them singletons, with over 8.5% in the top ten. Here the sequenced sample was peripheral blood, taken from a patient treated with radiotherapy plus ipilimumab. This clonotype was obtained from a human donor with non-small cell lung cancer who had stable disease on radiotherapy plus ipilimumab. This chain uses TRBV5-1 with TRBJ2-2; tentatively, D is TRBD1 (6 bases). The CDR3, as DNA: TGCGCCAGCAGCCGTTCACAGGGAGCGAACACCGGGGAGCTGTTTTTT. Encoded protein: CASSRSQGANTGELFF.